These T cell receptor beta chains were read from a single sample in a study of monozygotic twins with inflammatory bowel disease. TCRdb re-called the 5' RACE reads and catalogs CDR3 proteins one per entry, DNA excluded. The ten top clones account for 2% to 3%, within a sample of 420,000 or so distinct CDR3 sequences. Sequencing was performed on blood. These receptors came from a human donor with ulcerative colitis or Crohn's disease, or a healthy co-twin of an affected twin (not recorded which). Both conserved end residues are part of each CDR3.

j_call | v_call | cdr3_aa
TRBJ2-5 | TRBV4-2 | CASSSDRETQYF
TRBJ1-1 | TRBV29-1 | CSVVGQLNTEAFF
TRBJ2-5 | TRBV24-1 | CATSQPSLETQYF
TRBJ2-5 | TRBV7-2 | CASSMTRNQETQYF
TRBJ1-5 | TRBV24-1 | CATSDPGQVDNQPQHF
TRBJ2-3 | TRBV5-4 | CASSSTSKFADTQYF
TRBJ2-3 | TRBV3-1 | CASSQQGFDTQYF
TRBJ2-7 | TRBV3-1 | CASSQQARQYF
TRBJ2-1 | TRBV6-5 | CASSYSGGAFNEQFF
TRBJ2-6 | TRBV14 | CASSQGPGFSGANVLTF
TRBJ2-5 | TRBV5-1 | CASRRDRGAETQYF
TRBJ2-3 | TRBV20-1 | CSASRDGGDTQYF
TRBJ1-1 | TRBV5-1 | CASSPGYDRGNTEAFF
TRBJ1-4 | TRBV14 | CASSLGMEKLFF